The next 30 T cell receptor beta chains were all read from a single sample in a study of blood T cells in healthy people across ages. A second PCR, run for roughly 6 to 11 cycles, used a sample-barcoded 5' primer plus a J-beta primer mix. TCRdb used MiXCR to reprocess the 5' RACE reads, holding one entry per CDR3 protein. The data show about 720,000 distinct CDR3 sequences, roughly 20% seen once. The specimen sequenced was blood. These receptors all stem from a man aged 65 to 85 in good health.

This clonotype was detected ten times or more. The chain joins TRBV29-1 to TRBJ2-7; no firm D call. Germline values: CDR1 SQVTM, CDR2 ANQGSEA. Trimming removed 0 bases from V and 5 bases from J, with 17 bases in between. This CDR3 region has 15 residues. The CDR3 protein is CSVEDTLRTPNEQYF. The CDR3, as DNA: TGCAGCGTTGAAGATACCCTCCGAACCCCCAACGAGCAGTACTTC.

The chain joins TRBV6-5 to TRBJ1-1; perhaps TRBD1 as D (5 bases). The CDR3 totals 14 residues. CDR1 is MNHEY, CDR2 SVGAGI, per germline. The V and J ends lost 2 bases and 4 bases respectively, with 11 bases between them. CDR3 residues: CASSYRRESTEAFF. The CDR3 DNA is TGTGCCAGCAGTTACCGCAGGGAGAGCACTGAAGCTTTCTTT.

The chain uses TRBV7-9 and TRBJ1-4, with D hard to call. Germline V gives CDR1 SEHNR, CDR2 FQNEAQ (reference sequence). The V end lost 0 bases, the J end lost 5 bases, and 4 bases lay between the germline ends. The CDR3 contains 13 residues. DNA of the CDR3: TGTGCCAGCAGCTTAGCAAAAAATGAAAAACTGTTTTTT. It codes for CASSLAKNEKLFF.

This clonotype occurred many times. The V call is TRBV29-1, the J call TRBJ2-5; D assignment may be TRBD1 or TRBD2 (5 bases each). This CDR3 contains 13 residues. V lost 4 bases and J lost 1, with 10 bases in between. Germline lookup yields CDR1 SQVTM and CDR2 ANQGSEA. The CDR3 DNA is TGCAGCGTTGCCGCCGGGGCCCAAGAGACCCAGTACTTC. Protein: CSVAAGAQETQYF.

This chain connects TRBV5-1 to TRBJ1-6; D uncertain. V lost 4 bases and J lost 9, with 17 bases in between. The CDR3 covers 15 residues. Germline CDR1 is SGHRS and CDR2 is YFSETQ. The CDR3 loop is CASSRMEGNGSPLHF. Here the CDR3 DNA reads TGCGCCAGCAGCCGGATGGAAGGGAATGGTTCACCCCTCCACTTT.

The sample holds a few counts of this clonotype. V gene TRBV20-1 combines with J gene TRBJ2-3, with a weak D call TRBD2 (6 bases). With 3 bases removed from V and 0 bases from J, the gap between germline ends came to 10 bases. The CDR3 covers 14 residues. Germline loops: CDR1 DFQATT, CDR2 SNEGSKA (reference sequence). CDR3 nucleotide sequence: TGCAGTGCTAGGAGGCGGGGTAGCACAGATACGCAGTATTTT. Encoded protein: CSARRRGSTDTQYF.

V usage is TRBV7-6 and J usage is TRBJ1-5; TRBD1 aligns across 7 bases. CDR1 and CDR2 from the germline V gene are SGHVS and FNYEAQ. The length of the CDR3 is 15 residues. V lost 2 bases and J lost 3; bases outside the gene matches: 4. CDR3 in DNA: TGTGCCAGCAGCTTACAAGGGGGCCCCAATCAGCCCCAGCATTTT. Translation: CASSLQGGPNQPQHF.

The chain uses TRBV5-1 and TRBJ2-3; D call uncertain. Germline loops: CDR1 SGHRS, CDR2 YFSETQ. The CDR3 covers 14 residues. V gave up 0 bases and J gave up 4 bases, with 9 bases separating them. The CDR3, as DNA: TGCGCCAGCAGCTTGGTTGTGGTTGCAGATACGCAGTATTTT. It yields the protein CASSLVVVADTQYF.

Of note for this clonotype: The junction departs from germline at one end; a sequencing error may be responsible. The CDR3 DNA reads as TGTGCCAGCAACTTACTCGGGGGGCGAGGGGAAAAACTGTTTTTT. Protein: CASNLLGGRGEKLFF. The chain has TRBV7-8 and TRBJ1-4; possible D gene TRBD1, 6 bases. The germline CDR1 and CDR2 sequences are SGHVS and FQNEAQ. This CDR3 region has 15 residues. Combining the CDR3 with reference TRBV7-8 and TRBJ1-4 gives the whole variable domain GAGVSQSPRYKVAKRGQDVALRCDPISGHVSLFWYQQALGQGPEFLTYFQNEAQLDKSGLPSDRFFAERPEGSVSTLKIQRTQQEDSAVYLCASNLLGGRGEKLFFGSGTQLSVL.

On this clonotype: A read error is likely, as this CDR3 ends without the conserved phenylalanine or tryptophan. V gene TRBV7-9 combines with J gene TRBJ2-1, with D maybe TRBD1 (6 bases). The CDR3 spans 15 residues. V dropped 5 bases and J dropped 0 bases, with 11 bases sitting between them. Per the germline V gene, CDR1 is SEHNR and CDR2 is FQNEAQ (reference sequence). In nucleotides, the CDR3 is TGTGCCAGCAGCAAAGGGGGTAGCTCCTACAATGAGCAGTTCCTC. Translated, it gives CASSKGGSSYNEQFL.

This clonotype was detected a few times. In DNA form, the CDR3 reads TGTGCCAGCAGCCGGGACAGGGGGAATGAAGCTTTCTTT. Translated: CASSRDRGNEAFF. This chain connects TRBV13 to TRBJ1-1; 11 bases map to TRBD1. The CDR3 is 13 amino acids. V was pared by 5 bases and J by 7 bases, with 3 bases of the junction left unmatched. Germline lookup yields CDR1 PRHDT and CDR2 FYEKMQ (reference sequence).

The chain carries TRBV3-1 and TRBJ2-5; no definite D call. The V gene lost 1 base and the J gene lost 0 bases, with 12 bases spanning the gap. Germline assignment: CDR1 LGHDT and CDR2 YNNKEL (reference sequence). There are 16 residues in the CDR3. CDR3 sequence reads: CASSQVAQRYQETQYF. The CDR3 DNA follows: TGTGCCAGCAGCCAAGTAGCCCAGCGCTACCAAGAGACCCAGTACTTC.

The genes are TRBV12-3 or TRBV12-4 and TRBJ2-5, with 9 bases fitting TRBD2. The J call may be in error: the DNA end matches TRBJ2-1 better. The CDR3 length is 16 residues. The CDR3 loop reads CASSHRLAGISSEQFF. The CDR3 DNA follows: TGTGCCAGCAGTCATAGGCTAGCGGGGATTTCTAGTGAGCAGTTCTTC.

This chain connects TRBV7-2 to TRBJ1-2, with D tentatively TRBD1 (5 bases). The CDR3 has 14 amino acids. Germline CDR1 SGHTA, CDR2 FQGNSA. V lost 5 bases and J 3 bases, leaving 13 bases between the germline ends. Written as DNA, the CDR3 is TGTGCCAGCAGCCCGGGGGTAGTGGACTATGGCTACACCTTC. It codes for CASSPGVVDYGYTF.

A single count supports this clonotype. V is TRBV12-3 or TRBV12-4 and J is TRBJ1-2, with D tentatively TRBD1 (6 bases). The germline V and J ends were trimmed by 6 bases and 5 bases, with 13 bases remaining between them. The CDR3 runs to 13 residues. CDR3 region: CASRIQGWYGYTF. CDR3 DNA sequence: TGTGCCAGCAGGATACAGGGCTGGTATGGCTACACCTTC.

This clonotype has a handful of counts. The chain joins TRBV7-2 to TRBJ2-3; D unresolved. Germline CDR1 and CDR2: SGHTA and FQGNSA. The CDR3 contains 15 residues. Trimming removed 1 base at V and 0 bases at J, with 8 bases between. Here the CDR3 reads CASSLDNVSTDTQYF. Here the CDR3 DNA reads TGTGCCAGCAGCTTAGATAACGTTAGCACAGATACGCAGTATTTT.

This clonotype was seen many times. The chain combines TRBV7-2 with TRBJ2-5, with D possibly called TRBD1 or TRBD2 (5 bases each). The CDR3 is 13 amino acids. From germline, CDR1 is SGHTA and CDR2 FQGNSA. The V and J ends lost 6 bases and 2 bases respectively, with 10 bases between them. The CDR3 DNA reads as TGTGCCAGCAGTGGGGGAACACAAGAGACCCAGTACTTC. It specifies CASSGGTQETQYF.

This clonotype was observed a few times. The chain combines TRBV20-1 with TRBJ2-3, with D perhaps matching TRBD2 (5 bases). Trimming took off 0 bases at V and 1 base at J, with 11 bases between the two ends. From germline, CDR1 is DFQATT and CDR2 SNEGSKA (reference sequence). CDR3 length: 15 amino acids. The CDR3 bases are TGCAGTGCTAGAGATCCGGCGCGGGGCACAGATACGCAGTATTTT. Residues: CSARDPARGTDTQYF.

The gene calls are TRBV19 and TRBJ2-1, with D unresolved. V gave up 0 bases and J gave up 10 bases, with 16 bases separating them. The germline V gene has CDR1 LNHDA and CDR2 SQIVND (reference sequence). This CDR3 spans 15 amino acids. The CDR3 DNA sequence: TGTGCCAGTAGTATAGATCGCTGGTGGCCCGGGGAGCAGTTCTTC. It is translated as CASSIDRWWPGEQFF.

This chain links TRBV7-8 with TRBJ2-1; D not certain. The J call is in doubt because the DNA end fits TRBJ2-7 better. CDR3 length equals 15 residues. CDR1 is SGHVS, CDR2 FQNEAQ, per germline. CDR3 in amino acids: CASSRSVPWDYEQYV. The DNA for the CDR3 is TGTGCCAGCAGCCGCTCGGTTCCTTGGGACTACGAGCAGTACGTC.

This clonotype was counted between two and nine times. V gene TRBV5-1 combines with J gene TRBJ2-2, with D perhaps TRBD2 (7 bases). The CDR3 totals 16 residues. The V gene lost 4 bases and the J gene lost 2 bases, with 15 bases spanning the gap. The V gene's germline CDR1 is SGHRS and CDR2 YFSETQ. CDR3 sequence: CASSPIAGANTGELFF. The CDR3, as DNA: TGCGCCAGCAGCCCCATCGCGGGGGCCAACACCGGGGAGCTGTTTTTT.

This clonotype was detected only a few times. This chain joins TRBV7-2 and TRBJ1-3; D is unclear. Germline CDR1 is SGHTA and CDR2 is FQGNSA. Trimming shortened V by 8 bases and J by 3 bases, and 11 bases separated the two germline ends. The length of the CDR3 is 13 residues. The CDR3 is CASSEERGNTIYF. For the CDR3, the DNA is TGTGCCAGCTCTGAGGAACGTGGAAACACCATATATTTT.

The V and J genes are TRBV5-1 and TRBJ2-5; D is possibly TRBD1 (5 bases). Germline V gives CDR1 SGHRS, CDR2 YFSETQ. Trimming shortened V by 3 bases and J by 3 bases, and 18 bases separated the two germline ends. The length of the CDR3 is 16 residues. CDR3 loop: CASSWADKHQKETQYF. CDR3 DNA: TGCGCCAGCAGCTGGGCGGACAAACACCAGAAAGAGACCCAGTACTTC.

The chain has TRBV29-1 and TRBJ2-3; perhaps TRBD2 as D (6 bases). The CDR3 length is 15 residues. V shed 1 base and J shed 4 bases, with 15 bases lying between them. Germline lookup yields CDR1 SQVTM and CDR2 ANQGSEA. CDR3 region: CSVEVLASFSDTQYF. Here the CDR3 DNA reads TGCAGCGTTGAAGTCCTAGCGTCTTTTTCAGATACGCAGTATTTT.

The CDR3, as DNA: TGTGCCAGCAGCTGGGACGGCAAAGAGACCCAGTACTTC. This translates into CASSWDGKETQYF. J is TRBJ2-5 and V is TRBV6-5; D tentatively reads TRBD1 or TRBD2 (5 bases each). In germline, CDR1 is MNHEY, CDR2 SVGAGI. This CDR3 comprises 13 residues. V lost 6 bases and J 3 bases, leaving 11 bases between the germline ends.

CDR3 in DNA: TGCAGTGCTAGGACGACAGGGGGGAAGATGAACACTGAAGCTTTCTTT. Amino acid sequence: CSARTTGGKMNTEAFF. J is TRBJ1-1 and V is TRBV20-1, with 9 bases lining up with TRBD1. Germline CDR1 reads DFQATT; CDR2 reads SNEGSKA (reference sequence). Trimming cost V 3 bases and J 0 bases; bases outside gene matches: 8. This CDR3 has 16 amino acids.

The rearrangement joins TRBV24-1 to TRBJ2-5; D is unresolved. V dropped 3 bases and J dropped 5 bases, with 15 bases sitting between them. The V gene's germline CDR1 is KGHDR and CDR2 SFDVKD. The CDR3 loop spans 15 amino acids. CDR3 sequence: CATSDIAARRETQYF. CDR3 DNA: TGTGCCACCAGTGATATCGCGGCTCGACGGGAGACCCAGTACTTC.

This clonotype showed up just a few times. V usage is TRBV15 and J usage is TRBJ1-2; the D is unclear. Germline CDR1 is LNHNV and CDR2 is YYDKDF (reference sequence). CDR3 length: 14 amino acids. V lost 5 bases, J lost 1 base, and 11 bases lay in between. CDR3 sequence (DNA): TGTGCCACCAGCGGCCTCGGAAATAACTATGGCTACACCTTC. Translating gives CATSGLGNNYGYTF.

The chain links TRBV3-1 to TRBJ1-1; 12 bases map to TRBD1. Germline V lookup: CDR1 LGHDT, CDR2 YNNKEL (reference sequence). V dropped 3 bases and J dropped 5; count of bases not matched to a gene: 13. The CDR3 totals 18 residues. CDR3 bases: TGTGCCAGCAGCCAGAGGAGTGGGGGACAGGGGGCGCAAACTGAAGCTTTCTTT. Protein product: CASSQRSGGQGAQTEAFF.

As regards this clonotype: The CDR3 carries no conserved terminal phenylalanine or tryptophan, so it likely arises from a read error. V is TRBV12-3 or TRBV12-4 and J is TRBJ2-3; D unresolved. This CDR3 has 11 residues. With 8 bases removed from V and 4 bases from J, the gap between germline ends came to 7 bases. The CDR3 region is CASVKADTQYS. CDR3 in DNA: TGTGCCAGCGTAAAAGCAGATACGCAGTATTCT.